Presented here are 7 T cell receptor beta chains from one specimen sequenced in a study of OX40 agonist ivuxolimab in advanced cancers. The method was immunoSEQ multiplex PCR; TCRdb's version includes in-frame clones alone and lacks a portion of them. The sample lists more than 45,000 clones, 80% to 90% seen once, with about 12% in the top ten. Here the sequenced sample was CD4+ or CD8+ T cells sorted from blood, taken in a trial of the OX40 agonist ivuxolimab. Receptors originate from an adult with an advanced solid tumor such as melanoma, head and neck, liver or kidney cancer.

The CDR3 sequence: CASSPVPGAIGELFF. Here the CDR3 DNA reads TGTGCCAGCAGCCCCGTGCCGGGGGCGATCGGGGAGCTGTTTTTT. V usage is TRBV7-3 and J usage is TRBJ2-2; D possibly uses TRBD1 or TRBD2 (6 bases each). This CDR3 region has 15 residues. V lost 5 bases to trimming and J lost 7 bases, with 17 bases between them. Looked up from germline, CDR1 is SGHTA and CDR2 is FQGTGA.

The V and J genes are TRBV28 and TRBJ2-1, with 8 bases lining up with TRBD1. V lost 7 bases to trimming and J lost 3 bases; unmatched junction nucleotides: 8. This CDR3 has 15 amino acids. Germline V gene data show CDR1 as MDHEN and CDR2 as SYDVKM. The CDR3: CASNTQGANYNEQFF. CDR3 DNA: TGTGCCAGCAATACCCAGGGGGCTAACTACAATGAGCAGTTCTTC. The variable domain in full, with the rest retrieved from reference TRBV28 and TRBJ2-1, is DVKVTQSSRYLVKRTGEKVFLECVQDMDHENMFWYRQDPGLGLRLIYFSYDVKMKEKGDIPEGYSVSREKKERFSLILESASTNQTSMYLCASNTQGANYNEQFFGPGTRLTVL.

This clone appeared once. This chain joins TRBV4-3 and TRBJ2-5; D is possibly TRBD1 or TRBD2 (6 bases each). The CDR3 is 15 residues long. The germline CDR1 and CDR2 sequences are LGHNA and YSLEER. Trimming cost V 0 bases and J 5 bases, with 13 bases left between them. The CDR3 here is CASSQDLGGSETQYF. For the CDR3, the DNA is TGCGCCAGCAGCCAAGATCTAGGGGGGTCGGAGACCCAGTACTTC.

The V call is TRBV9, the J call TRBJ1-4; D uncertain. V shed 0 bases and J shed 2 bases, with 8 bases lying between them. CDR1 SGDLS and CDR2 YYNGEE come from the germline V gene. The CDR3 is 15 amino acids. CDR3 residues: CASSVDGGTNEKLFF. For the CDR3, the DNA is TGTGCCAGCAGCGTAGACGGAGGCACTAATGAAAAACTGTTTTTT.

The chain couples TRBV7-8 to TRBJ2-3; D unclear. CDR1 and CDR2 (germline): SGHVS, FQNEAQ. V lost 6 bases, J lost 2 bases, and 9 bases lay in between. The CDR3 loop spans 13 amino acids. The DNA of the CDR3 is TGTGCCAGCAGGAGAAGGGTCACAGATACGCAGTATTTT. Protein: CASRRRVTDTQYF.

The chain combines TRBV6-5 with TRBJ2-5; D perhaps matches TRBD2 (6 bases). The CDR3 totals 13 residues. Germline V gene data show CDR1 as MNHEY and CDR2 as SVGAGI. Trimming pared 6 bases from V and 4 bases from J, leaving 12 bases between. The CDR3 loop is CASRFGGIETQYF. In DNA form, the CDR3 reads TGTGCCAGCAGATTCGGCGGGATAGAGACCCAGTACTTC.

The V gene is TRBV7-9, the J gene TRBJ2-3; 7 bases line up with TRBD1. The length of the CDR3 is 14 residues. Germline V CDR1 and CDR2: SEHNR, FQNEAQ (reference sequence). V lost 8 bases and J lost 2; bases outside the gene matches: 7. CDR3 sequence (DNA): TGTGCCAGCCGAACAGGGGCTCACACAGATACGCAGTATTTT. As protein: CASRTGAHTDTQYF.